One and the same sample provided the 32 T cell receptor beta chains below, sequenced in a study of identical twins (dated by TCRdb to the mid-2010s). Receptors were amplified or captured by 5' RACE. Sequencing was carried out with an Illumina HiSeq 2000. TCRdb reprocessing: public reads trimmed at Q25 with fastp, clones called with MiXCR, in-frame beta chains kept. Under each unique CDR3 protein, matching rows form one entry showing the most common genes and DNA. This sample is represented by 450,000 or so distinct CDR3 sequences; about 18% of them were singletons. Of the sample, less than 15% falls within the top ten clones. The sequenced sample was naive T cells sorted from blood. The cell subset or site label for this specimen denotes: cells isolated with a human naive T-cell isolation kit. These receptor sequences come from a man aged 50 or older in good health.

This clonotype was found a few times. This chain links TRBV10-3 with TRBJ2-2; 9 nucleotides line up with TRBD2. CDR3 length equals 17 residues. The germline CDR1 and CDR2 sequences are ENHRY and SYGVKD. V lost 3 bases to trimming and J lost 2 bases; unmatched junction nucleotides: 7. The CDR3 DNA sequence: TGTGCCATCAGTGATCGAGCGGGGGGCCCTAACACCGGGGAGCTGTTTTTT. This gives the protein CAISDRAGGPNTGELFF.

This clonotype was found a few times. The V and J genes are TRBV12-3 or TRBV12-4 and TRBJ1-2; weak D call: TRBD1 (5 bases). The CDR3 has 14 amino acids. Trimming cost V 4 bases and J 2 bases, with 11 bases left between them. CDR3 region: CASSSGTRNYGYTF. Written as DNA, the CDR3 is TGTGCCAGCAGTTCAGGGACGCGAAACTATGGCTACACCTTC.

The genes are TRBV28 and TRBJ2-3, with 12 bases matching TRBD2. The CDR3 totals 16 residues. V gave up 5 bases and J gave up 4 bases; unmatched junction bases: 7. Germline assignment: CDR1 MDHEN and CDR2 SYDVKM. Written as DNA, the CDR3 is TGTGCCAGCAGTCCCCTGACTAGCGGGAGATCAGATACGCAGTATTTT. Residues: CASSPLTSGRSDTQYF.

This chain joins TRBV6-2 or TRBV6-3 and TRBJ2-7; 10 nucleotides line up with TRBD2. This CDR3 region has 16 residues. The J segment lost 2 bases and the V segment lost 10 bases, leaving 14 bases of the junction unmatched. Germline V gene lookup returns CDR1 MNHEY and CDR2 SVGEGT. The CDR3 sequence is CATIDRGTSAAYEQYF. CDR3 DNA sequence: TGTGCCACTATTGACCGGGGGACTAGCGCCGCCTACGAGCAGTACTTC.

The CDR3: CASSDGGLYEQYF. CDR3 nucleotides: TGTGCCAGCAGTGACGGGGGGCTTTACGAGCAGTACTTC. This chain uses TRBV2 with TRBJ2-7, with D possibly TRBD2 on 7 matching bases. V lost 3 bases, J lost 4 bases, and 10 bases lay in between. The germline V gene encodes CDR1 SNHLY and CDR2 FYNNEI. CDR3 length: 13 amino acids.

This clonotype was detected many times. The V call is TRBV10-2, the J call TRBJ2-7; D remains unclear. The V and J ends lost 6 bases and 0 bases respectively, with 12 bases between them. The CDR3 is 14 residues long. Per the germline V gene, CDR1 is WSHSY and CDR2 is SAAADI. CDR3 region: CASSPQKSSYEQYF. CDR3 in DNA: TGCGCCAGCAGCCCCCAGAAAAGCTCCTACGAGCAGTACTTC.

The rearrangement uses TRBV25-1 and TRBJ1-3; a weak D match, TRBD1 (5 bases). The CDR3 loop spans 15 amino acids. Trimming stripped 5 bases from V and 2 bases from J, with 13 bases between. The germline CDR1 and CDR2 sequences are MGHDK and SYGVNS. CDR3 region: CASSSRGGTGNTIYF. Here the CDR3 DNA reads TGTGCCAGCAGTTCCCGGGGCGGCACTGGAAACACCATATATTTT.

V usage is TRBV4-3 and J usage is TRBJ2-3; 9 nucleotides line up with TRBD2. Germline V gene lookup returns CDR1 LGHNA and CDR2 YSLEER. With 0 bases clipped from V and 2 bases from J, the junction kept 9 bases outside the gene matches. The CDR3 spans 18 residues. As DNA, the CDR3 is TGCGCCAGCAGCCAAGATCTTTTAGCGGGGGCCAACACAGATACGCAGTATTTT. It encodes CASSQDLLAGANTDTQYF.

The V and J genes are TRBV24-1 and TRBJ2-3; D is uncertain. The CDR3 runs to 13 residues. Germline CDR1 KGHDR, CDR2 SFDVKD. V was clipped by 2 bases and J by 3 bases, with 5 bases between them. The CDR3, as DNA: TGTGCCACCAGTGATTCCGGGACAGATACGCAGTATTTT. It is translated as CATSDSGTDTQYF.

This chain uses TRBV3-1 with TRBJ1-4; no firm D call. The V gene lost 0 bases and the J gene lost 4 bases, with 18 bases spanning the gap. The CDR3 runs to 18 residues. From germline, CDR1 is LGHDT and CDR2 YNNKEL (reference sequence). CDR3 sequence (DNA): TGTGCCAGCAGCCAAGATCAGGTGGGAGAACCACGTAATGAAAAACTGTTTTTT. Its translation: CASSQDQVGEPRNEKLFF.

This clonotype was seen at least ten times. The chain recombines TRBV7-9 with TRBJ1-1; TRBD1 is a possible D gene (6 bases). This CDR3 contains 14 residues. CDR1 and CDR2 from the germline V gene are SEHNR and FQNEAQ (reference sequence). The ends were cut back, 5 bases at V and 4 bases at J, with 14 bases in the middle. Here the CDR3 DNA reads TGTGCCAGCAGCCCCCAACAGGGTGGCACTGAAGCTTTCTTT. The encoded protein is CASSPQQGGTEAFF.

The chain joins TRBV10-3 to TRBJ2-7; 10 bases fit TRBD1. V trimming: 6 bases; J trimming: 5 bases; junction bases outside the gene matches: 4. The germline CDR1 and CDR2 sequences are ENHRY and SYGVKD. This CDR3 region has 13 residues. The CDR3 sequence is CAISGQGGDEQYF. In nucleotides, the CDR3 is TGTGCCATCAGCGGACAGGGGGGCGACGAGCAGTACTTC.

This clonotype was detected only a few times. V and J are TRBV7-8 and TRBJ2-7, with no clear D. The germline V gene has CDR1 SGHVS and CDR2 FQNEAQ. Trimming cost V 0 bases and J 0 bases, with 9 bases left between them. This CDR3 region has 15 residues. The CDR3 region has the DNA TGTGCCAGCAGCTTAGCGCTCGGCGACTCCTACGAGCAGTACTTC. Protein sequence: CASSLALGDSYEQYF.

This clonotype showed up many times. The chain carries TRBV7-2 and TRBJ2-7; 13 nucleotides line up with TRBD2. The CDR3 totals 16 residues. Germline CDR1 reads SGHTA; CDR2 reads FQGNSA. The junction had 10 bases not matched to a gene; V was cut back by 4 bases and J by 7 bases. CDR3 in amino acids: CASSSIPGLAGYEQYF. The CDR3 DNA is TGTGCCAGCAGCTCTATACCGGGACTAGCGGGATATGAGCAGTACTTC.

This clonotype has at least ten counts. The rearrangement links TRBV29-1 to TRBJ1-1; maybe TRBD1 (5 bases). There are 12 residues in the CDR3. Trimming left V 4 bases short and J 5 bases short, with 11 bases between. Looked up from germline, CDR1 is SQVTM and CDR2 is ANQGSEA. CDR3 nucleotide sequence: TGCAGCGTTGGATGGGGGAAGACTGAAGCTTTCTTT. It is translated as CSVGWGKTEAFF.

DNA of the CDR3: TGTGCCAGCAGCTTTTTCGCAGGGAGCACAGATACGCAGTATTTT. This encodes CASSFFAGSTDTQYF. The genes are TRBV7-2 and TRBJ2-3; D might be TRBD1 (5 bases). V lost 3 bases, J lost 0 bases, and 10 bases lay in between. CDR1 is SGHTA, CDR2 FQGNSA, per germline. CDR3 size: 15 residues.

The chain has TRBV4-1 and TRBJ2-7; D is uncertain. CDR1 MGHRA and CDR2 YSYEKL come from the germline V gene. The CDR3 sequence is 13 residues long. Trimming took 2 bases from V and 3 from J, leaving 8 bases between them. The CDR3 region has the DNA TGCGCCAGCAGCCAATGGGCAGGCTACGAGCAGTACTTC. Translation: CASSQWAGYEQYF.

This clonotype has ten or more counts. The genes are TRBV3-1 and TRBJ2-1, with TRBD2 identical over 9 bases. The ends lost 3 bases at V and 8 bases at J; junction bases unmatched: 11. The V gene's germline CDR1 is LGHDT and CDR2 YNNKEL (reference sequence). CDR3 length equals 16 residues. This CDR3 reads CASSHLLAGGVDEQFF. The CDR3 region has the DNA TGTGCCAGCAGCCACCTTCTTGCGGGAGGGGTAGATGAGCAGTTCTTC.

This rearrangement joins TRBV15 to TRBJ2-2, with TRBD2 identical over 9 bases. CDR1 LNHNV and CDR2 YYDKDF come from the germline V gene (reference sequence). This CDR3 contains 17 residues. The junction had 3 bases not matched to a gene; V was cut back by 0 bases and J by 1 base. CDR3 nucleotide sequence: TGTGCCACCAGCAGAGATCTAGCGGGGCTGAACACCGGGGAGCTGTTTTTT. The encoded protein is CATSRDLAGLNTGELFF.

The chain links TRBV5-1 to TRBJ2-3; D not resolved. The CDR3 extends over 14 amino acids. The germline V gene has CDR1 SGHRS and CDR2 YFSETQ. The V end was cut by 1 base, the J end by 6 bases, with 12 bases between. This chain's CDR3 is CASSLSPVGDTQYF. Written as DNA, the CDR3 is TGCGCCAGCAGCTTGAGTCCCGTTGGTGATACGCAGTATTTT.

The chain uses TRBV12-3 or TRBV12-4 and TRBJ2-2; D perhaps matches TRBD2 (6 bases). V lost 5 bases and J 1 base, leaving 11 bases between the germline ends. The CDR3 consists of 15 residues. The CDR3 sequence is CASSVRGWNTGELFF. CDR3 nucleotide sequence: TGTGCCAGCAGTGTGCGGGGCTGGAACACCGGGGAGCTGTTTTTT.

This clonotype has a handful of counts. The gene calls are TRBV20-1 and TRBJ2-1; no firm D call. Trimming took off 0 bases at V and 5 bases at J, with 14 bases between the two ends. The CDR3 loop spans 15 amino acids. Germline V CDR1 and CDR2: DFQATT, SNEGSKA (reference sequence). This chain's CDR3 is CSAREGSSLHNEQFF. The CDR3 DNA reads TGCAGTGCTAGAGAAGGGTCCTCGCTACACAATGAGCAGTTCTTC.

The rearrangement joins TRBV7-9 to TRBJ1-2; TRBD1 aligns across 8 bases. The CDR3 totals 15 residues. With 4 bases clipped from V and 7 bases from J, the junction kept 11 bases outside the gene matches. Germline loops: CDR1 SEHNR, CDR2 FQNEAQ (reference sequence). The CDR3 loop is CASSSGQAPVLGYTF. The CDR3 DNA is TGTGCCAGCAGCTCGGGACAGGCCCCCGTCCTTGGCTACACCTTC.

This clonotype was observed a few times. CDR3 bases: TGTGCCAGCAGCCCCCTGGGTAGCGGGTCTAGCACAGATACGCAGTATTTT. Amino acids: CASSPLGSGSSTDTQYF. This sequence joins TRBV7-2 and TRBJ2-3; 7 bases are shared with TRBD2. The ends lost 5 bases at V and 0 bases at J; junction bases unmatched: 11. This CDR3 has 17 residues. Germline values: CDR1 SGHTA, CDR2 FQGNSA.

This clonotype was counted a few times. The chain combines TRBV12-3 or TRBV12-4 with TRBJ2-1, with TRBD2 matching over 13 bases. CDR3 size: 16 residues. V lost 5 bases, J lost 4 bases, and 5 bases stayed unmatched. CDR3 nucleotide sequence: TGTGCCAGCAGTGGGACTAGCGGGACGCGGTACAATGAGCAGTTCTTC. It specifies CASSGTSGTRYNEQFF.

The sample holds a few counts of this clonotype. The V call is TRBV20-1, the J call TRBJ1-6; 8 bases fit TRBD1. The V and J ends lost 2 bases and 6 bases, in that order; junction bases with no gene match: 9. The CDR3 is 16 residues long. Germline V lookup: CDR1 DFQATT, CDR2 SNEGSKA (reference sequence). In nucleotides, the CDR3 is TGCAGTGCTAGACAAATCCGGGACAGGAGTAATTCACCCCTCCACTTT. Protein: CSARQIRDRSNSPLHF.

This clonotype was seen a handful of times. The J gene is TRBJ1-2, the V gene TRBV4-2, with D tentatively TRBD1 (5 bases). The CDR3 covers 15 residues. The germline CDR1 and CDR2 sequences are LGHNA and YNFKEQ. V lost 1 base, J lost 7 bases, and 16 bases lay in between. CDR3 in DNA: TGTGCCAGCAGCCAAGCCGGTCGGGGGTTCGGTGGCTACACCTTC. Protein sequence: CASSQAGRGFGGYTF.

This clonotype came up a few times. The gene calls are TRBV5-5 and TRBJ2-7, with D perhaps TRBD2 (6 bases). Germline loops: CDR1 SGHKS, CDR2 YYEKEE (reference sequence). Deletions cut 1 base from V and 5 bases from J, with 13 bases between. CDR3 length: 14 amino acids. The CDR3 DNA reads TGTGCCAGCAGCTTGTATCGGGGGTGGCACGAGCAGTACTTC. This translates into CASSLYRGWHEQYF. Supplemented by reference TRBV5-5 and TRBJ2-7, the full variable domain reads DAGVTQSPTHLIKTRGQQVTLRCSPISGHKSVSWYQQVLGQGPQFIFQYYEKEERGRGNFPDRFSARQFPNYSSELNVNALLLGDSALYLCASSLYRGWHEQYFGPGTRLTVT.

This clonotype was counted between two and nine times. The V and J genes are TRBV6-1 and TRBJ2-1; 8 nucleotides match TRBD2. The length of the CDR3 is 13 residues. J gave up 7 bases and V 6 bases, and 5 bases lay outside the gene matches. Germline assignment: CDR1 MNHNS and CDR2 SASEGT. The CDR3 sequence is CASRAGGRNEQFF. The DNA of the CDR3 is TGTGCCAGCAGGGCGGGGGGCAGGAATGAGCAGTTCTTC.

The genes are TRBV29-1 and TRBJ2-1, with a possible D match to TRBD1 (6 bases). Trimming took off 7 bases at V and 0 bases at J, with 16 bases between the two ends. In germline, CDR1 is SQVTM, CDR2 ANQGSEA. The CDR3 totals 15 residues. The CDR3 loop is CSAQGFGGSYNEQFF. The CDR3 DNA is TGCAGCGCCCAGGGGTTTGGGGGCTCCTACAATGAGCAGTTCTTC.

The chain carries TRBV7-9 and TRBJ2-7; TRBD2 aligns across 7 bases. The CDR3 is made up of 12 amino acids. The germline gives CDR1 SEHNR, CDR2 FQNEAQ (reference sequence). V dropped 3 bases and J dropped 6; count of bases not matched to a gene: 2. The CDR3 loop is CASSLTSFEQYF. The CDR3 DNA reads as TGTGCCAGCAGCTTGACTAGCTTCGAGCAGTACTTC.

This clonotype has just one count. J is TRBJ2-5 and V is TRBV2, with 7 bases that match TRBD1. The CDR3 runs 14 residues. CDR1 SNHLY and CDR2 FYNNEI come from the germline V gene. V shed 6 bases and J 5 bases; nucleotides not matched to a gene: 9. For the CDR3, the DNA is TGTGCCAGCAGAGGGACAGCTTTTCGTGAGACCCAGTACTTC. It is translated as CASRGTAFRETQYF.